Listed below are T cell receptor beta chains from one sample, sequenced in a study of blood T cell repertoires in COVID-19. Assay: immunoSEQ multiplex PCR; the TCRdb copy retains only in-frame clones and omits some. The data show approximately 130,000 clones, about 86% seen once. The source material was PBMCs or T cells enriched from blood (not recorded which). The source of these receptors is a woman between 50 and 59 years old who had recovered from COVID-19. The CDR3 runs from the conserved cysteine through the conserved F or W. A D gene is named only where the DNA matches it firmly. The size of a clone is reported for some rows only, either as once, few or many, or as a class for expanded clones.

J gene: TRBJ1-4; CDR3 length: 13; clone size: -; V gene: TRBV19; D gene: -; CDR3 protein: CASSTATNEKLFF; CDR3 DNA: TGTGCCAGTAGCACTGCAACTAATGAAAAACTGTTTTTT
J gene: TRBJ2-7; CDR3 length: 13; clone size: -; V gene: TRBV12-5; D gene: -; CDR3 protein: CASGLGGGNEQYF; CDR3 DNA: TGTGCTAGTGGTTTGGGTGGGGGGAACGAGCAGTACTTC
J gene: TRBJ2-7; CDR3 length: 13; clone size: -; V gene: TRBV5-6; D gene: TRBD1; CDR3 protein: CASSRDRGYEQYF; CDR3 DNA: TGTGCCAGCAGCCGTGACAGGGGGTACGAGCAGTACTTC
J gene: TRBJ1-6; CDR3 length: 16; clone size: -; V gene: TRBV7-9; D gene: -; CDR3 protein: CASSFWRGSYNSPLHF; CDR3 DNA: TGTGCCAGCAGCTTCTGGAGGGGCTCCTATAATTCACCCCTCCACTTT
J gene: TRBJ1-4; CDR3 length: 14; clone size: -; V gene: TRBV7-2; D gene: TRBD1; CDR3 protein: CASSVGQGKEKLFF; CDR3 DNA: TGTGCCAGCAGCGTGGGACAGGGAAAGGAAAAACTGTTTTTT
J gene: TRBJ2-7; CDR3 length: 15; clone size: -; V gene: TRBV18; D gene: TRBD1; CDR3 protein: CASSPLTGGPYEQYF; CDR3 DNA: TGTGCCAGCTCACCACTAACAGGGGGTCCCTACGAGCAGTACTTC
J gene: TRBJ1-5; CDR3 length: 15; clone size: -; V gene: TRBV29-1; D gene: TRBD1; CDR3 protein: CSVITTGTGGQPQHF; CDR3 DNA: TGCAGCGTAATAACTACCGGGACAGGGGGACAGCCCCAGCATTTT
J gene: TRBJ2-1; CDR3 length: 15; clone size: -; V gene: TRBV4-1; D gene: TRBD2; CDR3 protein: CASSQDGTSGGPKFF; CDR3 DNA: TGCGCCAGCAGCCAAGACGGGACTAGCGGGGGGCCGAAGTTCTTC
J gene: TRBJ2-1; CDR3 length: 16; clone size: -; V gene: TRBV15; D gene: TRBD2; CDR3 protein: CATRRTSGEPYNEQFF; CDR3 DNA: TGTGCCACCAGACGAACTAGCGGAGAACCCTACAATGAGCAGTTCTTC
J gene: TRBJ1-1; CDR3 length: 13; clone size: -; V gene: TRBV12-3/TRBV12-4; D gene: -; CDR3 protein: CASSWTANTEAFF; CDR3 DNA: TGTGCCAGCAGTTGGACAGCGAACACTGAAGCTTTCTTT
J gene: TRBJ1-4; CDR3 length: 14; clone size: -; V gene: TRBV30; D gene: -; CDR3 protein: CAWLPLAGQEKLFF; CDR3 DNA: TGTGCCTGGCTGCCGCTCGCAGGTCAAGAAAAACTGTTTTTT
J gene: TRBJ2-5; CDR3 length: 16; clone size: -; V gene: TRBV5-6; D gene: TRBD2; CDR3 protein: CASSLAYSTSSETQYF; CDR3 DNA: TGTGCCAGCAGCTTGGCTTATTCGACTAGCTCAGAGACCCAGTACTTC
J gene: TRBJ2-5; CDR3 length: 17; clone size: -; V gene: TRBV27; D gene: TRBD2; CDR3 protein: CASSNPDRAGGRETQYF; CDR3 DNA: TGTGCCAGCAGTAACCCCGACAGAGCGGGGGGGCGTGAGACCCAGTACTTC
J gene: TRBJ1-1; CDR3 length: 11; clone size: few; V gene: TRBV7-9; D gene: -; CDR3 protein: CASSLFSEAFF; CDR3 DNA: TGTGCCAGCAGCTTGTTCTCTGAAGCTTTCTTT
J gene: TRBJ2-1; CDR3 length: 16; clone size: -; V gene: TRBV1; D gene: -; CDR3 protein: CTSSQETSGGWHEQFF; CDR3 DNA: TGCACCAGCAGCCAAGAGACCAGCGGGGGTTGGCATGAGCAGTTCTTC
J gene: TRBJ1-1; CDR3 length: 13; clone size: -; V gene: TRBV18; D gene: TRBD1; CDR3 protein: CASSGQENTEAFF; CDR3 DNA: TGTGCCAGCTCTGGACAGGAAAACACTGAAGCTTTCTTT
J gene: TRBJ2-2; CDR3 length: 14; clone size: few; V gene: TRBV7-8; D gene: TRBD1; CDR3 protein: CASGDRGESGELFF; CDR3 DNA: TGTGCCAGCGGCGACAGGGGGGAATCCGGGGAGCTGTTTTTT
J gene: TRBJ1-1; CDR3 length: 13; clone size: -; V gene: TRBV18; D gene: -; CDR3 protein: CASSQGGDTEAFF; CDR3 DNA: TGTGCCAGCTCCCAAGGAGGGGACACTGAAGCTTTCTTT
J gene: TRBJ2-1; CDR3 length: 15; clone size: -; V gene: TRBV2; D gene: TRBD1; CDR3 protein: CASKIETGDYNEQFF; CDR3 DNA: TGTGCCAGCAAGATTGAGACAGGGGACTACAATGAGCAGTTCTTC
J gene: TRBJ2-7; CDR3 length: 12; clone size: -; V gene: TRBV18; D gene: -; CDR3 protein: CASSSGENEQYF; CDR3 DNA: TGTGCCAGCTCATCGGGGGAGAACGAGCAGTACTTC
J gene: TRBJ1-4; CDR3 length: 14; clone size: -; V gene: TRBV15; D gene: -; CDR3 protein: CATSRGQAGEKLFF; CDR3 DNA: TGTGCCACCAGCAGAGGGCAGGCTGGTGAAAAACTGTTTTTT
J gene: TRBJ1-5; CDR3 length: 15; clone size: -; V gene: TRBV10-3; D gene: TRBD1; CDR3 protein: CAISTGTGGDQPQHF; CDR3 DNA: TGTGCCATCAGCACCGGGACAGGGGGCGATCAGCCCCAGCATTTT
J gene: TRBJ2-2; CDR3 length: 15; clone size: -; V gene: TRBV9; D gene: -; CDR3 protein: CASSVVGRNTGELFF; CDR3 DNA: TGTGCCAGCAGCGTAGTCGGTAGGAACACCGGGGAGCTGTTTTTT
J gene: TRBJ1-2; CDR3 length: 18; clone size: -; V gene: TRBV12-2; D gene: -; CDR3 protein: CASRLIRRNDRILYGYTF; CDR3 DNA: TGTGCAAGTCGCTTAATAAGGCGGAACGACAGGATTCTATATGGCTACACCTTC
J gene: TRBJ1-5; CDR3 length: 14; clone size: -; V gene: TRBV10-3; D gene: -; CDR3 protein: CAISVEGSNQPQHF; CDR3 DNA: TGTGCCATCAGTGTGGAGGGTAGCAATCAGCCCCAGCATTTT
J gene: TRBJ2-1; CDR3 length: 16; clone size: -; V gene: TRBV7-8; D gene: -; CDR3 protein: CASSLGATDPYNEQFF; CDR3 DNA: TGTGCCAGCAGCTTAGGTGCGACAGACCCCTACAATGAGCAGTTCTTC
J gene: TRBJ1-2; CDR3 length: 12; clone size: once; V gene: TRBV28; D gene: -; CDR3 protein: CASSPRWYGYTF; CDR3 DNA: TGTGCCAGTTCCCCTAGATGGTATGGCTACACCTTC
J gene: TRBJ1-4; CDR3 length: 15; clone size: -; V gene: TRBV7-2; D gene: -; CDR3 protein: CASSLGWRGREKLFF; CDR3 DNA: TGTGCCAGCAGCTTAGGGTGGAGGGGCAGAGAAAAACTGTTTTTT
J gene: TRBJ1-2; CDR3 length: 14; clone size: -; V gene: TRBV3-1/TRBV3-2; D gene: TRBD1; CDR3 protein: CASSQVSGGGGYTF; CDR3 DNA: TGTGCCAGCAGCCAAGTATCAGGGGGCGGGGGCTACACCTTC
J gene: TRBJ1-4; CDR3 length: 17; clone size: -; V gene: TRBV4-1; D gene: TRBD1; CDR3 protein: CASSRVPHRGSNEKLFF; CDR3 DNA: TGCGCCAGCAGCCGCGTACCCCACAGGGGATCTAATGAAAAACTGTTTTTT
J gene: TRBJ1-2; CDR3 length: 14; clone size: -; V gene: TRBV3-1/TRBV3-2; D gene: -; CDR3 protein: CASSRRSSGAGYTF; CDR3 DNA: TGTGCCAGCAGCCGAAGATCGTCAGGGGCGGGCTACACCTTC
J gene: TRBJ2-2; CDR3 length: 16; clone size: -; V gene: TRBV4-3; D gene: TRBD1; CDR3 protein: CASSPGTGSHTGELFF; CDR3 DNA: TGCGCCAGCAGCCCTGGGACAGGGAGCCACACCGGGGAGCTGTTTTTT
J gene: TRBJ1-2; CDR3 length: 11; clone size: -; V gene: TRBV12-3/TRBV12-4; D gene: -; CDR3 protein: CASSLLSGYTF; CDR3 DNA: TGTGCCAGCAGTCTGCTAAGTGGCTACACCTTC
J gene: TRBJ2-1; CDR3 length: 16; clone size: -; V gene: TRBV5-1; D gene: TRBD1; CDR3 protein: CASSLARGSSYNEQFF; CDR3 DNA: TGCGCCAGCAGCTTGGCCAGGGGGAGCTCCTACAATGAGCAGTTCTTC
J gene: TRBJ1-5; CDR3 length: 15; clone size: -; V gene: TRBV7-2; D gene: -; CDR3 protein: CASSLYQGSTQPQHF; CDR3 DNA: TGTGCCAGCAGCTTATACCAGGGGTCCACACAGCCCCAGCATTTT
J gene: TRBJ2-7; CDR3 length: 15; clone size: once; V gene: TRBV13; D gene: TRBD1; CDR3 protein: CASSSRTGGVYEQYF; CDR3 DNA: TGTGCCAGCAGCTCACGGACAGGGGGAGTCTACGAGCAGTACTTC
J gene: TRBJ1-5; CDR3 length: 16; clone size: -; V gene: TRBV6-6; D gene: TRBD1; CDR3 protein: CASSGKDRGVEQPQHF; CDR3 DNA: TGTGCCAGCTCCGGTAAAGACAGGGGTGTAGAACAGCCCCAGCATTTT
J gene: TRBJ2-7; CDR3 length: 15; clone size: -; V gene: TRBV2; D gene: -; CDR3 protein: CASSEPSEGAYEQYF; CDR3 DNA: TGTGCCAGCAGTGAACCTTCGGAAGGAGCCTACGAGCAGTACTTC
J gene: TRBJ2-5; CDR3 length: 15; clone size: -; V gene: TRBV11-3; D gene: TRBD1; CDR3 protein: CASSFGRGRRETQYF; CDR3 DNA: TGTGCCAGCAGCTTCGGCAGGGGGCGGAGAGAGACCCAGTACTTC
J gene: TRBJ1-4; CDR3 length: 14; clone size: few; V gene: TRBV11-2; D gene: TRBD1; CDR3 protein: CASSEGAANEKLFF; CDR3 DNA: TGTGCCAGCAGCGAGGGGGCCGCTAATGAAAAACTGTTTTTT
J gene: TRBJ2-4; CDR3 length: 13; clone size: -; V gene: TRBV19; D gene: TRBD1; CDR3 protein: CASSVGQGNIQYF; CDR3 DNA: TGTGCCAGTAGTGTCGGACAGGGTAACATTCAGTACTTC
J gene: TRBJ2-2; CDR3 length: 18; clone size: -; V gene: TRBV4-1; D gene: TRBD2; CDR3 protein: CASSQESLAGENTGELFF; CDR3 DNA: TGCGCCAGCAGCCAAGAAAGCCTAGCGGGGGAGAACACCGGGGAGCTGTTTTTT
J gene: TRBJ2-7; CDR3 length: 13; clone size: -; V gene: TRBV7-2; D gene: -; CDR3 protein: CASSPGTPNEQYF; CDR3 DNA: TGTGCCAGCAGCCCCGGGACTCCAAATGAGCAGTACTTC
J gene: TRBJ2-1; CDR3 length: 16; clone size: -; V gene: TRBV15; D gene: TRBD2; CDR3 protein: CATSRDVAGARNEQFF; CDR3 DNA: TGTGCCACCAGCAGAGATGTAGCGGGGGCTCGGAATGAGCAGTTCTTC
J gene: TRBJ2-1; CDR3 length: 16; clone size: -; V gene: TRBV4-1; D gene: TRBD2; CDR3 protein: CASSQELAGLYNEQFF; CDR3 DNA: TGCGCCAGCAGCCAGGAATTAGCGGGCCTTTACAATGAGCAGTTCTTC
J gene: TRBJ2-1; CDR3 length: 15; clone size: -; V gene: TRBV24-1; D gene: -; CDR3 protein: CATSDPTALGDEQFF; CDR3 DNA: TGTGCCACCAGTGACCCGACAGCCCTTGGGGATGAGCAGTTCTTC